This T cell receptor (beta chain) comes out of a study of identical twins. The CDR3 covers 14 residues. V was pared by 6 bases and J by 5 bases, with 8 bases of the junction left unmatched. TCRdb re-called the 5' RACE reads through MiXCR, storing one row per CDR3 protein. This table has hundreds of thousands of distinct CDR3 sequences, about 20% appearing once. The same sample was also used in a study of T cells expressing NK-cell markers. That study reports: CD3+CD56+NKG2C+, CD3+CD56+NKG2C- and CD3+CD56-NKG2C+ T cells, once sorted, supplied the TCR beta repertoires.

Sequenced input: PBMCs. This sequence joins TRBV12-3 or TRBV12-4 and TRBJ2-5; 8 bases are shared with TRBD1. The receptor's source is a woman younger than 30 in good health. The CDR3 loop is CASRRQGSGETQYF. As DNA, the CDR3 is TGTGCCAGCAGAAGACAGGGGTCGGGGGAGACCCAGTACTTC.